Listed below are T cell receptor beta chains from one sample, sequenced in a study of blood T cell repertoires in COVID-19. Produced via immunoSEQ multiplex PCR; TCRdb's table is partial and in-frame only. The data contain some 320,000 clones, 65% to 90% of them seen just once; the ten biggest clones take up approximately 7.5%. The sample taken for sequencing was peripheral blood. Source of these receptors: a human donor in a cohort sampled during active COVID-19. Each CDR3 is given with its conserved first and last residue. A D gene is named only where the DNA matches it firmly. For some rows the clone size is stated as once, few or many, or as a class when expanded; others skip it.

CATSDTTGGSYGYTF	TGTGCCACCAGTGACACAACAGGGGGAAGTTATGGCTACACCTTC	TRBV24-1	TRBJ1-2	few	TRBD1
CATSGVFYDEQYF	TGTGCCACCAGCGGGGTCTTCTACGACGAGCAGTACTTC	TRBV24-1	TRBJ2-7	few	-
CASTGQPNYGYTF	TGTGCCAGCACTGGACAGCCTAACTATGGCTACACCTTC	TRBV27	TRBJ1-2	-	-
CASSVGDRGNIQYF	TGTGCCAGCAGCGTAGGCGACAGGGGCAACATTCAGTACTTC	TRBV9	TRBJ2-4	once	TRBD1
CSVEGGGYTGELFF	TGCAGCGTTGAGGGTGGCGGATACACCGGGGAGCTGTTTTTT	TRBV29-1	TRBJ2-2	-	-
CASSYSTHTDTQYF	TGTGCCAGCAGTTACTCTACACACACAGATACGCAGTATTTT	TRBV6-5	TRBJ2-3	once	-
CASSLTGHQPQHF	TGTGCCAGCAGTTTGACAGGGCACCAGCCCCAGCATTTT	TRBV5-5	TRBJ1-5	-	TRBD1
CAGSLARSSIDEQFF	TGTGCCGGCAGCTTGGCTAGGTCTAGCATAGATGAGCAGTTCTTC	TRBV11-2	TRBJ2-1	-	-
CASRNTGRGTEAFF	TGTGCCAGCAGGAACACAGGACGCGGAACTGAAGCTTTCTTT	TRBV2	TRBJ1-1	-	-
CASSYLRGGQPQHF	TGTGCCAGCAGTTATCTTCGGGGGGGTCAGCCCCAGCATTTT	TRBV6-2/TRBV6-3	TRBJ1-5	-	-
CASSQAAGTGYGYTF	TGTGCCAGCAGCCAAGCGGCCGGGACAGGGTATGGCTACACCTTC	TRBV14	TRBJ1-2	-	TRBD1
CASSVAGTGGYTF	TGTGCCAGCAGTGTGGCCGGGACAGGAGGCTACACCTTC	TRBV27	TRBJ1-2	-	TRBD1
CASSDEPGGPQYF	TGTGCCAGCAGTGATGAGCCAGGCGGGCCGCAGTATTTT	TRBV6-1	TRBJ2-3	-	-
CSVEDLLAGGTDTQYF	TGCAGCGTTGAAGATCTGCTAGCGGGGGGCACAGATACGCAGTATTTT	TRBV29-1	TRBJ2-3	-	TRBD2
CASSITTGEKLFF	TGTGCCAGTAGTATAACCACAGGGGAAAAACTGTTTTTT	TRBV19	TRBJ1-4	-	-
CASSPRRGMNYNSPLHF	TGTGCCAGTAGTCCGAGGCGGGGGATGAACTATAATTCACCCCTCCACTTT	TRBV19	TRBJ1-6	few	-
CASSVGAPPMGELFF	TGTGCCAGCAGCGTGGGGGCCCCACCTATGGGGGAGCTGTTTTTT	TRBV2	TRBJ2-2	-	-
CASSEGRQDVYEQYF	TGTGCCAGCAGTGAAGGTCGCCAGGATGTATACGAGCAGTACTTC	TRBV6-1	TRBJ2-7	-	-
CASTTSSYNEQFF	TGTGCCAGCACTACGAGCTCCTACAATGAGCAGTTCTTC	TRBV2	TRBJ2-1	-	-
CASSPTTRQNTIYF	TGCGCCAGCAGCCCCACCACAAGACAGAACACCATATATTTT	TRBV4-1	TRBJ1-3	-	-
CASSQPQGSYGYTF	TGTGCCAGTAGCCAGCCACAGGGGAGCTATGGCTACACCTTC	TRBV19	TRBJ1-2	-	TRBD1
CASKKDRSLSYEQYF	TGTGCCAGTAAGAAGGACAGAAGCTTATCCTACGAGCAGTACTTC	TRBV19	TRBJ2-7	-	-
CASSSGGVKEQFF	TGTGCCAGCAGTTCGGGCGGGGTGAAGGAGCAGTTCTTC	TRBV27	TRBJ2-1	-	-
CASTGMGQENSNQPQHF	TGTGCCAGTACCGGAATGGGACAGGAAAATAGCAATCAGCCCCAGCATTTT	TRBV19	TRBJ1-5	few	TRBD1
CASSLAGRGNTEAFF	TGTGCCAGCAGCCTAGCCGGGAGGGGGAACACTGAAGCTTTCTTT	TRBV7-2	TRBJ1-1	-	-
CASSLGQGRNQPQHF	TGTGCCAGCTCCCTCGGACAGGGCCGCAATCAGCCCCAGCATTTT	TRBV18	TRBJ1-5	-	TRBD1
CSAAGWSGYTF	TGCAGTGCAGCGGGCTGGAGTGGCTACACCTTC	TRBV20-1	TRBJ1-2	-	-
CATSEPGLAAYNEQFF	TGTGCCACCAGTGAACCCGGACTAGCGGCCTACAATGAGCAGTTCTTC	TRBV24-1	TRBJ2-1	-	TRBD2
CASSDMLEQYF	TGTGCCAGCAGCGACATGCTTGAGCAGTACTTC	TRBV5-8	TRBJ2-7	medium-sized	-
CASSLLPGTGDEKLFF	TGTGCCAGCAGCTTACTCCCTGGGACAGGGGATGAAAAACTGTTTTTT	TRBV7-8	TRBJ1-4	-	TRBD1
CSASTPTGAFF	TGCAGTGCGAGTACCCCGACGGGAGCTTTCTTT	TRBV20-1	TRBJ1-1	-	-
CASGLITGGKGEQFF	TGTGCTAGTGGTTTGATTACGGGGGGCAAAGGGGAGCAGTTCTTC	TRBV12-5	TRBJ2-1	-	-
CATSRSLSERRETQYF	TGTGCCACCAGCCGAAGTTTGAGTGAGAGGCGGGAGACCCAGTACTTC	TRBV15	TRBJ2-5	-	-
CASSLTGGNAGNTIYF	TGCGCCAGCAGCCTGACAGGGGGAAACGCTGGAAACACCATATATTTT	TRBV5-1	TRBJ1-3	few	TRBD1
CASSRDEGEQFF	TGTGCCAGCAGCCGCGACGAGGGTGAGCAGTTCTTC	TRBV7-9	TRBJ2-1	-	-
CASSVARGLRGYTF	TGTGCCAGCAGCGTAGCTAGGGGGCTAAGAGGCTACACCTTC	TRBV9	TRBJ1-2	-	TRBD1
CASSTPWDRSRPYEQYF	TGTGCCAGTAGTACCCCCTGGGACAGGAGTCGTCCCTACGAGCAGTACTTC	TRBV19	TRBJ2-7	few	TRBD1
CASSYSSETQYF	TGTGCCAGCAGTTACTCGAGTGAGACGCAGTATTTT	TRBV6-6	TRBJ2-3	-	-
CASSLLTGGGGQPQHF	TGTGCCAGCAGTTTATTAACGGGGGGCGGGGGGCAGCCCCAGCATTTT	TRBV27	TRBJ1-5	-	-
CASNQGTYEQYF	TGTGCCAGCAACCAGGGGACCTACGAGCAGTACTTC	TRBV6-5	TRBJ2-7	-	-
CATSYQGAIQPQHF	TGTGCCACCAGTTATCAGGGGGCTATTCAGCCCCAGCATTTT	TRBV24-1	TRBJ1-5	-	TRBD1
CASSLAGDAYEQYF	TGCGCCAGCAGCTTGGCAGGGGACGCCTACGAGCAGTACTTC	TRBV5-1	TRBJ2-7	-	-
CASSIRGHVQHF	TGTGCCAGTAGTATTAGGGGCCACGTACAGCATTTT	TRBV19	TRBJ1-5	few	-
CASSPLGLADAYNEQFF	TGTGCCAGCAGCCCCCTGGGACTAGCGGACGCCTACAATGAGCAGTTCTTC	TRBV4-2	TRBJ2-1	-	TRBD2
CASSSRETDTQYF	TGTGCCAGTTCGAGTAGGGAGACAGATACGCAGTATTTT	TRBV19	TRBJ2-3	-	-
CASSYRTGFVNEQFF	TGTGCCAGCAGCTATCGGACAGGTTTCGTCAATGAGCAGTTCTTC	TRBV6-5	TRBJ2-1	-	TRBD1
CASGYGRETQYF	TGTGCCAGCGGGTATGGCAGGGAGACCCAGTACTTC	TRBV12-3/TRBV12-4	TRBJ2-5	-	-
CATSATGTGAGDTQYF	TGTGCCACCAGCGCAACCGGGACAGGGGCTGGAGATACGCAGTATTTT	TRBV24-1	TRBJ2-3	-	TRBD1
CASSSVKLQETQYF	TGTGCCAGCAGCTCGGTCAAGCTACAAGAGACCCAGTACTTC	TRBV5-6	TRBJ2-5	-	-
CASSAGGSLYEQYF	TGTGCCAGCAGCGCCGGGGGGTCCTTGTACGAGCAGTACTTC	TRBV7-3	TRBJ2-7	-	TRBD2
CASKMVQGGEKLFF	TGCGCCAGCAAAATGGTACAGGGCGGGGAAAAACTGTTTTTT	TRBV5-1	TRBJ1-4	-	-
CASSSNRQANYGYTF	TGTGCCAGCTCATCCAATCGACAGGCCAACTATGGCTACACCTTC	TRBV18	TRBJ1-2	-	-
CASSVRRTPPYTF	TGTGCCAGCAGCGTTAGACGGACTCCACCCTACACCTTC	TRBV9	TRBJ1-2	few	-
CASSAQGEPNYGYTF	TGTGCCAGCAGCGCGCAGGGGGAACCAAACTATGGCTACACCTTC	TRBV9	TRBJ1-2	-	TRBD1
CASSQEGGMTEAFF	TGTGCCAGCAGCCAAGAGGGGGGAATGACTGAAGCTTTCTTT	TRBV4-2	TRBJ1-1	-	-
CASRSQQAGEPQHF	TGTGCCAGCAGGTCACAACAGGCAGGAGAGCCCCAGCATTTT	TRBV2	TRBJ1-5	-	-
CASSQDRSYEQYF	TGTGCCAGCAGCCAAGACAGATCCTACGAGCAGTACTTC	TRBV4-2	TRBJ2-7	-	-
CASSPRQATGTGELFF	TGTGCCAGCTCACCCCGACAGGCTACTGGCACCGGGGAGCTGTTTTTT	TRBV18	TRBJ2-2	-	-
CASRGFLFPGNTIYF	TGTGCCAGCAGGGGCTTTCTCTTTCCCGGAAACACCATATATTTT	TRBV2	TRBJ1-3	-	-
CATKYHPLRAGNTIYF	TGTGCCACCAAATACCACCCCCTCCGGGCTGGAAACACCATATATTTT	TRBV27	TRBJ1-3	-	-